The subject of this entry is one T cell receptor beta chain. Its target is not known. Germline CDR1 is MDHEN and CDR2 is SYDVKM. The V segment lost 4 bases and the J segment 4 bases; nucleotides outside the gene matches: 12. The CDR3 sequence is 16 residues long. The data are from a study of shared clonotypes between healthy human individuals. Overall study results and limits: What naive subsets generally showed was a larger estimated richness than memory subsets showed.

Sequencing was performed with immunoSEQ multiplex PCR; in TCRdb, only in-frame clones are kept and a portion is missing. The sample shows roughly 590,000 clones, 95% to 96% of them seen only once. Naive CD8 isolation took CD45RO-negative cells positively selected for CCR7 and excluded terminally differentiated effector memory CD45RA+ cells. Input material: naive CD8+ T cells sorted from blood. This TCR was recovered from a woman in her twenties or thirties in good health. The J gene is TRBJ1-2, the V gene TRBV28; TRBD1 matches 7 bases. The CDR3 sequence: CASSSGQELTGYGYTF. DNA of the CDR3: TGTGCCAGCAGTTCCGGACAGGAGCTAACCGGCTATGGCTACACCTTC.